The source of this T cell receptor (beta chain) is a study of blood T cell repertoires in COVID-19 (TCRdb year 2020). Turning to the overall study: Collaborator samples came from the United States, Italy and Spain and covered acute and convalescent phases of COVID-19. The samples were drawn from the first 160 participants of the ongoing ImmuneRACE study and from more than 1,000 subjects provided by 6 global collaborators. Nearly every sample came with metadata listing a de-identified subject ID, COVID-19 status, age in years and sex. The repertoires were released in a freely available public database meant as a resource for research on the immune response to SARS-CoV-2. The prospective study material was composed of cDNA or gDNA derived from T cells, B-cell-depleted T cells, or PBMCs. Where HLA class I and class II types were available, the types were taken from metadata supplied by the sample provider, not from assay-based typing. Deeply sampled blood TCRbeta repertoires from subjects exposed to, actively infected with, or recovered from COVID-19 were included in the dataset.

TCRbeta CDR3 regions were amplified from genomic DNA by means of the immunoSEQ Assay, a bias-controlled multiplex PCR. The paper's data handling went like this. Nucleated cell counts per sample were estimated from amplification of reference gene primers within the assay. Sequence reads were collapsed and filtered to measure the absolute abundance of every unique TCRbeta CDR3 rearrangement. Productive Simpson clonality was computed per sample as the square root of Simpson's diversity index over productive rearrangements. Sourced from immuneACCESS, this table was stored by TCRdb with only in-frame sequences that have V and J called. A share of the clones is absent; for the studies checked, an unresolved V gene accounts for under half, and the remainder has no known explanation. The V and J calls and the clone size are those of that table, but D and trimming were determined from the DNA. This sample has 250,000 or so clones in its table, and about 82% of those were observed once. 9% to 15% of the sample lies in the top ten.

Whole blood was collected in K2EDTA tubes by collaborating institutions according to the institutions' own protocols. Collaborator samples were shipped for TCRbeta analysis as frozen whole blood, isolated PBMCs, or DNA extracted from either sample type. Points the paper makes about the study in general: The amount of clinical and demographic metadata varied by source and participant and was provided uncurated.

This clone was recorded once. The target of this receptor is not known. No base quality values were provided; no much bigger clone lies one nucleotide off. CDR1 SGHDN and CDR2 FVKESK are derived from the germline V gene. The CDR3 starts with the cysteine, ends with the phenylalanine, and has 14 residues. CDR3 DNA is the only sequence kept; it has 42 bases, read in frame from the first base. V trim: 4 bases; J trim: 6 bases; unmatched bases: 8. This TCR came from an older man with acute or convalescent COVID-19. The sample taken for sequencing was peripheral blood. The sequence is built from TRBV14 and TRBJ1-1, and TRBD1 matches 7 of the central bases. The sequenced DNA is TGTGCCAGCAGCCGACAGACAGGGTCCGCTGAAGCTTTCTTT. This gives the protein CASSRQTGSAEAFF. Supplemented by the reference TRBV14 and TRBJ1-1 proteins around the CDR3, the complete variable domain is EAGVTQFPSHSVIEKGQTVTLRCDPISGHDNLYWYRRVMGKEIKFLLHFVKESKQDESGMPNNRFLAERTGGTYSTLKVQPAELEDSGVYFCASSRQTGSAEAFFGQGTRLTVV.